Listed below are T cell receptor beta chains from one sample, sequenced in a study of patients and donors after allogeneic stem cell transplantation. TCRdb ran MiXCR on the RT-PCR reads and lists one entry per CDR3 protein. This sample has roughly 880,000 distinct CDR3 sequences, with more than 15% found just once. Sequencing input: blood, either unsorted or a sorted T cell fraction (not recorded which). The receptors were gathered from a human donor who was either an allogeneic HSCT recipient or a stem cell or donor lymphocyte infusion donor (not recorded which). It is not recorded whose cells these are; they may come from a transplant donor. The CDR3 runs from the conserved cysteine through the conserved F or W. D genes are given only for firm matches. Rows give clone size only sometimes, using once, few, many, or a class for an expanded clone.

D gene: -
clone size: -
V gene: TRBV7-2
J gene: TRBJ1-3
CDR3 DNA: TGTGCCAGCAGTGAAGTTAATGGAAACACCATATATTTT
CDR3 protein: CASSEVNGNTIYF

D gene: -
clone size: few
V gene: TRBV20-1
J gene: TRBJ1-1
CDR3 DNA: TGCAGTGCCCCCCGAAGAGGTGGGAACACTGAAGCTTTCTTT
CDR3 protein: CSAPRRGGNTEAFF

D gene: TRBD2
clone size: once
V gene: TRBV13
J gene: TRBJ2-7
CDR3 DNA: TGTGCCAGCAGCCTTGCGGGGGGGACAGCGTCCTACGAGCAGTACTTC
CDR3 protein: CASSLAGGTASYEQYF

D gene: -
clone size: few
V gene: TRBV10-2
J gene: TRBJ2-5
CDR3 DNA: TGCGCCAGCAGTGAGTTAACGGAGACCCAGTACTTC
CDR3 protein: CASSELTETQYF

D gene: -
clone size: few
V gene: TRBV13
J gene: TRBJ1-1
CDR3 DNA: TGTGCCAGCAGCTTAGGGCGACGGGGCGGAGCTTTCTTT
CDR3 protein: CASSLGRRGGAFF

D gene: TRBD1
clone size: -
V gene: TRBV4-1
J gene: TRBJ2-7
CDR3 DNA: TGCGCCAGCAGCCAATCCGCGGCAGGGGGCTCCTACGAGCAGTACTTC
CDR3 protein: CASSQSAAGGSYEQYF

D gene: TRBD2
clone size: few
V gene: TRBV3-1
J gene: TRBJ2-3
CDR3 DNA: TGTGCCAGCAGCCAAGAGGCTAGCGGGGGGACCGGAGATACGCAGTATTTT
CDR3 protein: CASSQEASGGTGDTQYF

D gene: TRBD1
clone size: few
V gene: TRBV5-1
J gene: TRBJ1-4
CDR3 DNA: TGCGCCAGCAGCATAGGGACAGGGGCTAATGAAAAACTGTTTTTT
CDR3 protein: CASSIGTGANEKLFF

D gene: -
clone size: -
V gene: TRBV6-2/TRBV6-3
J gene: TRBJ2-7
CDR3 DNA: TGTGCCAGCAGCCACCAAGAAAACTCCTACGAGCAGTACTTC
CDR3 protein: CASSHQENSYEQYF

D gene: TRBD1
clone size: -
V gene: TRBV9
J gene: TRBJ2-3
CDR3 DNA: TGTGCCAGCAGCGTAACCGGGACAGGCGGAAATACGCAGTATTTT
CDR3 protein: CASSVTGTGGNTQYF

D gene: -
clone size: -
V gene: TRBV7-9
J gene: TRBJ2-3
CDR3 DNA: TGTGCCAGCAGCTTAGGAGGGACTGAGCTGTCAGATACGCAGTATTTT
CDR3 protein: CASSLGGTELSDTQYF

D gene: -
clone size: -
V gene: TRBV18
J gene: TRBJ1-2
CDR3 DNA: TGTGCCAGCTCGCCGATGTCTAACTATGGCTACACCTTC
CDR3 protein: CASSPMSNYGYTF

D gene: -
clone size: -
V gene: TRBV30
J gene: TRBJ2-1
CDR3 DNA: TGTGCCTGGAGTGTCCTAACGGGCGATGAGCAGTTCTTC
CDR3 protein: CAWSVLTGDEQFF

D gene: -
clone size: few
V gene: TRBV20-1
J gene: TRBJ1-1
CDR3 DNA: TGCAGTAAGGGGGGGAGACAGGATGAAGCTTTCTTT
CDR3 protein: CSKGGRQDEAFF

D gene: -
clone size: -
V gene: TRBV6-1
J gene: TRBJ1-5
CDR3 DNA: TGTGCCAGCAGTCGGACACTGGGTAGTCAGCCCCAGCATTTT
CDR3 protein: CASSRTLGSQPQHF

D gene: -
clone size: few
V gene: TRBV20-1
J gene: TRBJ2-3
CDR3 DNA: TGCAGTGCTAGAGGGTTTCGGGGCCCTAATAGCACAGATACGCAGTATTTT
CDR3 protein: CSARGFRGPNSTDTQYF

D gene: -
clone size: many
V gene: TRBV25-1
J gene: TRBJ2-3
CDR3 DNA: TGTGCCAGCAGTTCAACCATAGACTTACGAGATACGCAGTATTTT
CDR3 protein: CASSSTIDLRDTQYF

D gene: -
clone size: -
V gene: TRBV21-1
J gene: TRBJ2-7
CDR3 DNA: TGTGCCAGCAAGCGGGGATCGCAGCAGTACTTC
CDR3 protein: CASKRGSQQYF

D gene: -
clone size: -
V gene: TRBV2
J gene: TRBJ1-1
CDR3 DNA: TGTGCCAGCAGGCCGGGACGGGCAAACACTGAAGCTTTCTTT
CDR3 protein: CASRPGRANTEAFF

D gene: TRBD1
clone size: few
V gene: TRBV2
J gene: TRBJ2-2
CDR3 DNA: TGTGCCAGCAGGGGACAGGGGCGAGGCACCGGGGAGCTGTTTTTT
CDR3 protein: CASRGQGRGTGELFF

D gene: -
clone size: -
V gene: TRBV9
J gene: TRBJ2-7
CDR3 DNA: TGTGCCAGCAGCGTATCAGCAGGCCCCGTTGGCTCCTACGAGCAGTACTTC
CDR3 protein: CASSVSAGPVGSYEQYF

D gene: -
clone size: few
V gene: TRBV11-2
J gene: TRBJ2-7
CDR3 DNA: TGTGCCAGCAGCTTAGATGGCGGGGGCACCTTCTACGAGCAGTACTTC
CDR3 protein: CASSLDGGGTFYEQYF

D gene: TRBD2
clone size: -
V gene: TRBV7-9
J gene: TRBJ2-5
CDR3 DNA: TGTGCCAGCAGCCCGGCGGGGGGGGGAAACCAAGAGACCCAGTACTTC
CDR3 protein: CASSPAGGGNQETQYF

D gene: -
clone size: -
V gene: TRBV20-1
J gene: TRBJ1-2
CDR3 DNA: TGCAGTGCTAGAGATCCTCGGGACACATACTATGGCTACACCTTC
CDR3 protein: CSARDPRDTYYGYTF

D gene: -
clone size: -
V gene: TRBV24-1
J gene: TRBJ2-5
CDR3 DNA: TGTGCCACCAGTGATTTGGGACAGACCGCTCAAGAGACCCAGTACTTC
CDR3 protein: CATSDLGQTAQETQYF

D gene: -
clone size: few
V gene: TRBV15
J gene: TRBJ1-5
CDR3 DNA: TGTGCCACCAGCAGGGACTCGGGAGGAAAGGTCAATCAGCCCCAGCATTTT
CDR3 protein: CATSRDSGGKVNQPQHF

D gene: TRBD2
clone size: few
V gene: TRBV7-9
J gene: TRBJ2-1
CDR3 DNA: TGTGCCAGCAGACATCGGGAGGGTCTCGAAAGGCAGTTCTTC
CDR3 protein: CASRHREGLERQFF

D gene: TRBD1
clone size: -
V gene: TRBV5-1
J gene: TRBJ1-2
CDR3 DNA: TGCGCCAGCAGCTATGGAAGATCCCAGGGGGCCTATGGCTACACCTTC
CDR3 protein: CASSYGRSQGAYGYTF

D gene: -
clone size: few
V gene: TRBV4-3
J gene: TRBJ2-7
CDR3 DNA: TGCGCCAGCAGCCAAGACCCCGGCACAGCCCAGAAGGACGAGCAGTACTTC
CDR3 protein: CASSQDPGTAQKDEQYF

D gene: -
clone size: few
V gene: TRBV9
J gene: TRBJ2-5
CDR3 DNA: TGTGCCAGCAGCGTAGTGGGGACGGACCTGGAGACCCAGTACTTC
CDR3 protein: CASSVVGTDLETQYF

D gene: -
clone size: few
V gene: TRBV7-2
J gene: TRBJ2-4
CDR3 DNA: TGTGCCAGCAGCCTAGGACACGGGGGAGCCAAAAACATTCAGTACTTC
CDR3 protein: CASSLGHGGAKNIQYF

D gene: TRBD1
clone size: few
V gene: TRBV12-3/TRBV12-4
J gene: TRBJ1-2
CDR3 DNA: TGTGCCAGCAGCCGTGGACAGGGGGGGACATATGGCTACACCTTC
CDR3 protein: CASSRGQGGTYGYTF

D gene: -
clone size: -
V gene: TRBV20-1
J gene: TRBJ1-1
CDR3 DNA: TGCAGTGCTAGCCCCCTAGTAGGAGGGGAAGCTTTCTTT
CDR3 protein: CSASPLVGGEAFF

D gene: -
clone size: many
V gene: TRBV10-3
J gene: TRBJ2-3
CDR3 DNA: TGTGCCATCAGTACTCCTAGCCTAGATACGCAGTATTTT
CDR3 protein: CAISTPSLDTQYF

D gene: TRBD2
clone size: -
V gene: TRBV7-2
J gene: TRBJ2-1
CDR3 DNA: TGTGCCAGCAGCTTAGATCCCAGCGGGGTATACAATGAGCAGTTCTTC
CDR3 protein: CASSLDPSGVYNEQFF

D gene: -
clone size: -
V gene: TRBV5-1
J gene: TRBJ2-7
CDR3 DNA: TGCGCCAGCAGCAGCGGGCGGCCCGAGACCGAGCAGTACTTC
CDR3 protein: CASSSGRPETEQYF

D gene: -
clone size: many
V gene: TRBV29-1
J gene: TRBJ2-3
CDR3 DNA: TGCAGCGTTCAAATGGGTCGCACAGATACGCAGTATTTT
CDR3 protein: CSVQMGRTDTQYF

D gene: -
clone size: once
V gene: TRBV20-1
J gene: TRBJ2-7
CDR3 DNA: TGCAGTGCTCTCGGGAGAGATCCCTACGAGCAGTACTTC
CDR3 protein: CSALGRDPYEQYF

D gene: TRBD2
clone size: -
V gene: TRBV29-1
J gene: TRBJ2-7
CDR3 DNA: TGCAGCGTCGGTCCGGGACTAAACTACGAGCAGTACTTC
CDR3 protein: CSVGPGLNYEQYF

D gene: -
clone size: -
V gene: TRBV21-1
J gene: TRBJ2-7
CDR3 DNA: TGTGCCAGCAGTTTGGGACAGGGTCTGAGAGAGCAGTACTTC
CDR3 protein: CASSLGQGLREQYF